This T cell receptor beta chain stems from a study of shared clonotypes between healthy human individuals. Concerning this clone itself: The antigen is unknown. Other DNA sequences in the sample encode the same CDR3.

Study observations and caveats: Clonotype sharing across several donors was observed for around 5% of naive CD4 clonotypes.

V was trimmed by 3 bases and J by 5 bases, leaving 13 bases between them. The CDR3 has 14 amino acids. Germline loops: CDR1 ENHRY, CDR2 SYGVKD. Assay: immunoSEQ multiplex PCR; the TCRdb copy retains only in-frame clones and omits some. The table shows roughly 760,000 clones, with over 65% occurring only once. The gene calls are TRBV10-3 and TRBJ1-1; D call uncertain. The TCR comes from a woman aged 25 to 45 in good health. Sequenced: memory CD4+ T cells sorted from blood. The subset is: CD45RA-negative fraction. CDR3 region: CAISEIGPGTEAFF. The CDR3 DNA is TGTGCCATCAGTGAAATTGGTCCTGGGACTGAAGCTTTCTTT.